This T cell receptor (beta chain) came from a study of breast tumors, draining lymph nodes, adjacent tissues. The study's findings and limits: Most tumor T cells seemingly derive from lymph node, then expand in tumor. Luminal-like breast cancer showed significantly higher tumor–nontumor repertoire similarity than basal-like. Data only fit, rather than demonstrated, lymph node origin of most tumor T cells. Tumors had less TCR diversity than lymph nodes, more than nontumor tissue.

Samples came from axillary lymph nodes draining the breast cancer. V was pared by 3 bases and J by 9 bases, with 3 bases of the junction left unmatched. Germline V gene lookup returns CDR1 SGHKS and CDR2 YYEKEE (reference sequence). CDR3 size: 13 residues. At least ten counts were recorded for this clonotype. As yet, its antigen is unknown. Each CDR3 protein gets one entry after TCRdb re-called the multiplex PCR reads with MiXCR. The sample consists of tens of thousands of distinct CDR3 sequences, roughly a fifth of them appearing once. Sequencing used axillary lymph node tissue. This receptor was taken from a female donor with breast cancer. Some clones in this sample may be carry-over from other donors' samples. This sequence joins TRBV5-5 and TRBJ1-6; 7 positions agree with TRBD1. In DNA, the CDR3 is TGTGCCAGCAGCTCGACAGGGTCTTCACCCCTCCACTTT. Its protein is CASSSTGSSPLHF.